This TCR beta chain stems from a study of blood T cells in healthy people across ages. For the second PCR, which ran for about 7 to 11 cycles, a sample-barcoded 5' primer and a J-beta primer mix were used. MiXCR, run by TCRdb on the 5' RACE reads, gives a single entry per CDR3 protein. The sample holds roughly 1.9 million distinct CDR3 sequences, approximately 39% seen once. Per germline, CDR1 SGHVS and CDR2 FQNEAQ. This CDR3 contains 15 residues. The ends were cut back, 4 bases at V and 11 bases at J, with 23 bases in the middle. V and J are TRBV7-8 and TRBJ2-5; possibly TRBD1 for D (5 bases). The TCR sequence derives from a human donor in good health. The source material was blood. The CDR3 here is CASSYEAGHGDEQYF. CDR3 nucleotide sequence: TGTGCCAGCAGCTATGAAGCTGGACATGGCGATGAGCAGTACTTC.